A selection of T cell receptor beta chains follows, all from one sample in a study of spatial heterogeneity in lung cancer. TCRdb reanalysed the 5' RACE reads using MiXCR and keeps one entry per CDR3 protein. The table lists 28,000 or so distinct CDR3 sequences, 8.4% of them singletons. The specimen comprised PBMCs, sampled at surgery. These receptor sequences come from a female donor with early-stage non-small cell lung cancer. Each CDR3 is given with its conserved first and last residue. Each record gives: J gene, V gene, D gene, clone size, CDR3 DNA, CDR3 protein. A D gene is named only where the DNA matches it firmly. Clone size is not always given. Where it is, it says once, few, many or a class for expanded clones.

j_gene: TRBJ1-6; v_gene: TRBV27; d_gene: TRBD1; abundance: few; CDR3nt: TGTGCCAGCAGTCGGGACAGGGGAACGAGCTCCTATAATTCACCCCTCCACTTT; CDR3aa: CASSRDRGTSSYNSPLHF
j_gene: TRBJ2-5; v_gene: TRBV6-6; d_gene: TRBD2; abundance: many; CDR3nt: TGTGCCAGCCGGACTAGCGGGAAAGAGACCCAGTACTTC; CDR3aa: CASRTSGKETQYF
j_gene: TRBJ1-1; v_gene: TRBV14; d_gene: TRBD1; abundance: many; CDR3nt: TGTGCCAGCAGCCACTCCTACAGGGGGCAGGGGACTGAAGCTTTCTTT; CDR3aa: CASSHSYRGQGTEAFF
j_gene: TRBJ2-3; v_gene: TRBV12-3/TRBV12-4; d_gene: TRBD1; abundance: many; CDR3nt: TGTGCCAGCAGTTTAGTAACAGGGGGCACAGATACGCAGTATTTT; CDR3aa: CASSLVTGGTDTQYF
j_gene: TRBJ2-5; v_gene: TRBV20-1; d_gene: TRBD1; abundance: many; CDR3nt: TGCAGTGCTAGAGGCCCGGGACAGGGTAAAGAGACCCAGTACTTC; CDR3aa: CSARGPGQGKETQYF
j_gene: TRBJ2-1; v_gene: TRBV20-1; d_gene: TRBD2; abundance: -; CDR3nt: TGCAGCGGGACTAGCGGTACCAATGAGCAGTTCTTC; CDR3aa: CSGTSGTNEQFF
j_gene: TRBJ2-1; v_gene: TRBV29-1; d_gene: TRBD2; abundance: -; CDR3nt: TGCAGCGTCCCCGGGACTAGCGGGACCTACAATGAGCAGTTCTTC; CDR3aa: CSVPGTSGTYNEQFF
j_gene: TRBJ1-5; v_gene: TRBV5-8; d_gene: -; abundance: many; CDR3nt: TGTGCCAGCAGCTTCCAAAGGGGCTCAAATCAGCCCCAGCATTTT; CDR3aa: CASSFQRGSNQPQHF
j_gene: TRBJ2-2; v_gene: TRBV9; d_gene: TRBD2; abundance: -; CDR3nt: TGTGCCAGCAGGACCGGGACTAGTGCCACCGGGGAGCTGTTTTTT; CDR3aa: CASRTGTSATGELFF
j_gene: TRBJ2-1; v_gene: TRBV9; d_gene: TRBD1; abundance: -; CDR3nt: TGTGCCAGCAGCGTTTGGTCAGGGGGTGTGGATGAGCAGTTCTTC; CDR3aa: CASSVWSGGVDEQFF
j_gene: TRBJ1-2; v_gene: TRBV24-1; d_gene: -; abundance: few; CDR3nt: TGTGCCACCAGTGATTTGAGCCAAGCTGGCTACACCTTC; CDR3aa: CATSDLSQAGYTF
j_gene: TRBJ2-1; v_gene: TRBV24-1; d_gene: -; abundance: many; CDR3nt: TGTGCCACAGGGACACGCTACAATGAGCAGTTCTTC; CDR3aa: CATGTRYNEQFF
j_gene: TRBJ2-2; v_gene: TRBV6-5; d_gene: -; abundance: many; CDR3nt: TGTGCCAGCAGTTACTCGCGAGGCCATACCGGGGAGCTGTTTTTT; CDR3aa: CASSYSRGHTGELFF
j_gene: TRBJ1-1; v_gene: TRBV5-1; d_gene: -; abundance: many; CDR3nt: TGCGCCAGCAGCTTGGCTGGCGCGGGAACTGAAGCTTTCTTT; CDR3aa: CASSLAGAGTEAFF
j_gene: TRBJ2-1; v_gene: TRBV24-1; d_gene: TRBD2; abundance: many; CDR3nt: TGTGCCACCAGTGATAGCGGGAGGGCATCGTTTAATGAGCAGTTCTTC; CDR3aa: CATSDSGRASFNEQFF
j_gene: TRBJ2-3; v_gene: TRBV6-5; d_gene: TRBD2; abundance: -; CDR3nt: TGTGCCAGCAAGAGGGGACTAGCGGGAGCGGAGGATACGCAGTATTTT; CDR3aa: CASKRGLAGAEDTQYF
j_gene: TRBJ2-1; v_gene: TRBV4-1; d_gene: TRBD1; abundance: many; CDR3nt: TGCGCCAGCAGCCAAGGGGACAGGGAACACAATGAGCAGTTCTTC; CDR3aa: CASSQGDREHNEQFF
j_gene: TRBJ2-3; v_gene: TRBV7-3; d_gene: TRBD2; abundance: many; CDR3nt: TGTGCCAGCAGCTTATCAGCGGGAGTGGCAGATACGCAGTATTTT; CDR3aa: CASSLSAGVADTQYF
j_gene: TRBJ2-1; v_gene: TRBV24-1; d_gene: TRBD2; abundance: many; CDR3nt: TGTGCCACCAGTGATAGCGGGAGGGCCTACAATGAGCAGTTCTTC; CDR3aa: CATSDSGRAYNEQFF
j_gene: TRBJ2-5; v_gene: TRBV6-1; d_gene: TRBD1; abundance: -; CDR3nt: TGTGCCAGCACCGGGACAGGGTATCTCGAGGGCGAGACCCAGTACTTC; CDR3aa: CASTGTGYLEGETQYF
j_gene: TRBJ2-5; v_gene: TRBV4-3; d_gene: TRBD2; abundance: -; CDR3nt: TGCACCAGCAGCCGCGGGGGGGAAGGTGAGACCCAGTACTTC; CDR3aa: CTSSRGGEGETQYF
j_gene: TRBJ2-7; v_gene: TRBV2; d_gene: -; abundance: many; CDR3nt: TGTGCCAGCACCCTGGGCAGAAATAACTACGAGCAGTACTTC; CDR3aa: CASTLGRNNYEQYF
j_gene: TRBJ2-2; v_gene: TRBV20-1; d_gene: -; abundance: few; CDR3nt: TGCAGTGCTAGTGAGGAGGCCTTGGGCGGGGAGCTGTTTTTT; CDR3aa: CSASEEALGGELFF
j_gene: TRBJ2-1; v_gene: TRBV10-3; d_gene: TRBD1; abundance: many; CDR3nt: TGTGCCATCAGTGACCCGACAGGGTTGAACTCCTACAATGAGCAGTTCTTC; CDR3aa: CAISDPTGLNSYNEQFF
j_gene: TRBJ2-7; v_gene: TRBV20-1; d_gene: TRBD2; abundance: -; CDR3nt: TGCAGTGCTAGAGTCCCAGCGGGGGGCTACGAGCAGTACTTC; CDR3aa: CSARVPAGGYEQYF
j_gene: TRBJ2-1; v_gene: TRBV11-3; d_gene: -; abundance: few; CDR3nt: TGTGCCAGCAGCTTAGGTCGTGGGGTTGAGCAGTTCTTC; CDR3aa: CASSLGRGVEQFF
j_gene: TRBJ2-5; v_gene: TRBV12-3/TRBV12-4; d_gene: TRBD2; abundance: -; CDR3nt: TGTGCCAGCAGTTCCCCGGGACTAGCGGGGGCGGGGGCCCAGTACTTC; CDR3aa: CASSSPGLAGAGAQYF
j_gene: TRBJ2-5; v_gene: TRBV2; d_gene: -; abundance: many; CDR3nt: TGTGCCAGCCTAGCCGGGGAGACCCAGTACTTC; CDR3aa: CASLAGETQYF
j_gene: TRBJ2-7; v_gene: TRBV7-9; d_gene: -; abundance: many; CDR3nt: TGTGCCAGCAGCCAAACCGGGCAACTCTACGAGCAGTACTTC; CDR3aa: CASSQTGQLYEQYF
j_gene: TRBJ1-2; v_gene: TRBV10-2; d_gene: TRBD1; abundance: many; CDR3nt: TGCGCCAGCAGCGTAACCGGGACAGGGGGTGGCTACACCTTC; CDR3aa: CASSVTGTGGGYTF
j_gene: TRBJ2-1; v_gene: TRBV18; d_gene: TRBD1; abundance: many; CDR3nt: TGTGCCAGCTCTTTTGGGACAGTGTACAATGAGCAGTTCTTC; CDR3aa: CASSFGTVYNEQFF
j_gene: TRBJ1-2; v_gene: TRBV12-3/TRBV12-4; d_gene: -; abundance: many; CDR3nt: TGTGCCAGCAGTCCATCAACAAGAGGGGATGGCTACACCTTC; CDR3aa: CASSPSTRGDGYTF
j_gene: TRBJ1-2; v_gene: TRBV7-8; d_gene: -; abundance: many; CDR3nt: TGTGCCAGCAGCTCACGGACGGGCCCACTATCCAGCTATGGCTACACCTTC; CDR3aa: CASSSRTGPLSSYGYTF
j_gene: TRBJ1-5; v_gene: TRBV7-9; d_gene: TRBD1; abundance: -; CDR3nt: TGTGCCAGCACCCAGGGGGATGGGAATCAGCCCCAGCATTTT; CDR3aa: CASTQGDGNQPQHF
j_gene: TRBJ1-3; v_gene: TRBV12-3/TRBV12-4; d_gene: -; abundance: medium-sized; CDR3nt: TGTGCCAGCAGCCTCTCTGGCAGGGCTCGAAGAAAAGGAAACACCATATATTTT; CDR3aa: CASSLSGRARRKGNTIYF
j_gene: TRBJ2-7; v_gene: TRBV28; d_gene: -; abundance: few; CDR3nt: TGTGCCAGCAGTTTATGGGGAACTCGGGGCTACGAGCAGTACTTC; CDR3aa: CASSLWGTRGYEQYF
j_gene: TRBJ2-6; v_gene: TRBV7-8; d_gene: TRBD1; abundance: medium-sized; CDR3nt: TGTGCCAGCAGCCACCGCCCGGGGACAGGTTTTGTGTCTGGGGCCAACGTCCTGACTTTC; CDR3aa: CASSHRPGTGFVSGANVLTF
j_gene: TRBJ1-1; v_gene: TRBV7-2; d_gene: -; abundance: few; CDR3nt: TGTGCCAGCAGCTTAAGCGGGACACAGAACACTGAAGCTTTCTTT; CDR3aa: CASSLSGTQNTEAFF
j_gene: TRBJ1-5; v_gene: TRBV6-6; d_gene: TRBD1; abundance: -; CDR3nt: TGTGCCAGCTTTTCCCCGGGGACAGGTATCAATCAGCCCCAGCATTTT; CDR3aa: CASFSPGTGINQPQHF
j_gene: TRBJ1-2; v_gene: TRBV29-1; d_gene: TRBD1; abundance: few; CDR3nt: TGCAGCGTGGGGACAGGGCATAACTATGGCTACACCTTC; CDR3aa: CSVGTGHNYGYTF
j_gene: TRBJ2-7; v_gene: TRBV7-8; d_gene: TRBD2; abundance: -; CDR3nt: TGTGCCAGCAGCCATCCTGGACTAGCGGATTACGAGCAGTACTTC; CDR3aa: CASSHPGLADYEQYF
j_gene: TRBJ2-3; v_gene: TRBV28; d_gene: -; abundance: many; CDR3nt: TGTGCCAGCAGTTTATGTCATGGCGGCCATACGCAGTATTTT; CDR3aa: CASSLCHGGHTQYF
j_gene: TRBJ2-1; v_gene: TRBV7-7; d_gene: -; abundance: many; CDR3nt: TGTGCTAGCAGCCGGACCGCTTGGGATGAGCAGTTCTTC; CDR3aa: CASSRTAWDEQFF
j_gene: TRBJ1-5; v_gene: TRBV19; d_gene: TRBD1; abundance: -; CDR3nt: TGTGCCAGCTCCGGGACAGCGAATCAGCCCCAGCATTTT; CDR3aa: CASSGTANQPQHF
j_gene: TRBJ1-4; v_gene: TRBV28; d_gene: TRBD1; abundance: few; CDR3nt: TGTGCCAGCAGTCCTCAACCCCAACAGGGGATTAATGAAAAACTGTTTTTT; CDR3aa: CASSPQPQQGINEKLFF